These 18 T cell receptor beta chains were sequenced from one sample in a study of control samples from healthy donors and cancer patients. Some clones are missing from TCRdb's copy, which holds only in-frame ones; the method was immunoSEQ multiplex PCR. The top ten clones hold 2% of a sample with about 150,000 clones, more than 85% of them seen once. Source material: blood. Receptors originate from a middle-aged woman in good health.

In nucleotides, the CDR3 is TGTGCCAGCAGTTACTGGTCAGGTATAAACTACGAGCAGTACTTC. It yields the protein CASSYWSGINYEQYF. The chain combines TRBV6-5 with TRBJ2-7; D unclear. Germline V gene sequence: CDR1 MNHEY, CDR2 SVGAGI. The CDR3 is 15 amino acids. V was cut by 1 base and J by 3 bases, with 13 bases left in between.

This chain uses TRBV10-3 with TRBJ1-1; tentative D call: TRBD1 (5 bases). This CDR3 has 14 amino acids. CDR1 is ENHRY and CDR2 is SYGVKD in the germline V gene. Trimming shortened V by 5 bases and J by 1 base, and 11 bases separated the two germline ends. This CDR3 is CAISPRDGNTEAFF. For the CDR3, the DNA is TGTGCCATCAGTCCCCGGGACGGGAACACTGAAGCTTTCTTT.

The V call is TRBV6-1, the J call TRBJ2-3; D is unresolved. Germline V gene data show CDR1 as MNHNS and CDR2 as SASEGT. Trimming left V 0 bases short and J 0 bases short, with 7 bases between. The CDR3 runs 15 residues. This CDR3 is CASSEAGPSTDTQYF. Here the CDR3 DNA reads TGTGCCAGCAGTGAAGCGGGCCCTAGCACAGATACGCAGTATTTT.

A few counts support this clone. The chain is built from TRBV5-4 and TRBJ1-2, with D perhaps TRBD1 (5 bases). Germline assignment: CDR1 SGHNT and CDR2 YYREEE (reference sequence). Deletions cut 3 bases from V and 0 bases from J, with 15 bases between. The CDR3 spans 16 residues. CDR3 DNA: TGTGCCAGCAGCTCGCCAAGCGGGGGTACTAACTATGGCTACACCTTC. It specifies CASSSPSGGTNYGYTF.

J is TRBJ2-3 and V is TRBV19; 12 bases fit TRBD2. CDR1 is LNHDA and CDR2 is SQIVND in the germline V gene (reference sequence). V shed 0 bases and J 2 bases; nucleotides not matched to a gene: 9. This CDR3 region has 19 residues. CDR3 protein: CASSIEPILAGGLTDTQYF. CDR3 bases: TGTGCCAGTAGTATAGAGCCTATTCTAGCGGGGGGGCTCACAGATACGCAGTATTTT.

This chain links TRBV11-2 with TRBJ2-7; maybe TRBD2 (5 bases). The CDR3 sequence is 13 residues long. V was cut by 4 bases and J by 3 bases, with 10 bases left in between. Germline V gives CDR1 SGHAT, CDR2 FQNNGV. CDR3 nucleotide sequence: TGTGCCAGCAGCTGGTCCCGGGACTACGAGCAGTACTTC. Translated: CASSWSRDYEQYF. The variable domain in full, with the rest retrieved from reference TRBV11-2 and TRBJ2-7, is EAGVAQSPRYKIIEKRQSVAFWCNPISGHATLYWYQQILGQGPKLLIQFQNNGVVDDSQLPKDRFSAERLKGVDSTLKIQPAKLEDSAVYLCASSWSRDYEQYFGPGTRLTVT.

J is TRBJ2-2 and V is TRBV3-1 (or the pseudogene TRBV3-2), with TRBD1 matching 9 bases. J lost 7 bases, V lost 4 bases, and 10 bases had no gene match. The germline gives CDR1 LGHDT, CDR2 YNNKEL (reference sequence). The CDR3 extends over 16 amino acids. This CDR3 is CASSPLGTGFGGELFF. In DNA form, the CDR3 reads TGTGCCAGCAGCCCTCTCGGGACAGGGTTTGGCGGGGAGCTGTTTTTT.

CDR3 coding DNA: TGTGCCAGCAGCCTTGGGACAGCCGGAGATGGAAACACCATATATTTT. It specifies CASSLGTAGDGNTIYF. The V and J genes are TRBV7-6 and TRBJ1-3; 7 bases are shared with TRBD1. Germline V CDR1 and CDR2: SGHVS, FNYEAQ. This CDR3 has 16 amino acids. The J segment lost 3 bases and the V segment lost 5 bases, leaving 10 bases of the junction unmatched.

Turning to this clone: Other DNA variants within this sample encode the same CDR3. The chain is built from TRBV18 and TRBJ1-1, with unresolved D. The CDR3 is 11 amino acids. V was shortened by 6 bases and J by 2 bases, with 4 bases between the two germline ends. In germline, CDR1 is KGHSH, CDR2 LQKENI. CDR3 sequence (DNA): TGTGCCAGCTCCCCTAACACTGAAGCTTTCTTT. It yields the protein CASSPNTEAFF.

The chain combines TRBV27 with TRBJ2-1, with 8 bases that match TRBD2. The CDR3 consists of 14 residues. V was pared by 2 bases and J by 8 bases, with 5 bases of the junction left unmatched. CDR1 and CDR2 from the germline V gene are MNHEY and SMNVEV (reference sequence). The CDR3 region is CASSLRGGYYEQFF. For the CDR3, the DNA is TGTGCCAGCAGTTTACGCGGGGGGTACTATGAGCAGTTCTTC.

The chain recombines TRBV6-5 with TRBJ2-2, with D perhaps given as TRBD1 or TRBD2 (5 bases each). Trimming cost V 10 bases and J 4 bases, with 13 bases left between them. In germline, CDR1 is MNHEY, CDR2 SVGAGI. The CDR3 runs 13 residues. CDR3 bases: TGTGCCACCAGACCTGGGGGCACCGGGGAGCTGTTTTTT. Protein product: CATRPGGTGELFF.

CDR3 nucleotides: TGTGCCAGTAGTGGGACAGAATTTCAGGATAACTATGGCTACACCTTC. Its translation is CASSGTEFQDNYGYTF. The chain joins TRBV19 to TRBJ1-2, with 7 bases identical to TRBD1. With 5 bases clipped from V and 1 base from J, the junction kept 10 bases outside the gene matches. Germline V gene data show CDR1 as LNHDA and CDR2 as SQIVND (reference sequence). This CDR3 is built from 16 residues. Full variable domain (remainder filled in from reference TRBV19 and TRBJ1-2): DGGITQSPKYLFRKEGQNVTLSCEQNLNHDAMYWYRQDPGQGLRLIYYSQIVNDFQKGDIAEGYSVSREKKESFPLTVTSAQKNPTAFYLCASSGTEFQDNYGYTFGSGTRLTVV.

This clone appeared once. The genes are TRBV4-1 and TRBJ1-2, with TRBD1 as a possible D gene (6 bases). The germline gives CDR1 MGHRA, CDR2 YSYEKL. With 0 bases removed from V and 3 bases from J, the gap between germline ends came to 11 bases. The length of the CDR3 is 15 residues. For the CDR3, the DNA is TGCGCCAGCAGCCAAGATCGGCAGGGGTACTATGGCTACACCTTC. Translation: CASSQDRQGYYGYTF.

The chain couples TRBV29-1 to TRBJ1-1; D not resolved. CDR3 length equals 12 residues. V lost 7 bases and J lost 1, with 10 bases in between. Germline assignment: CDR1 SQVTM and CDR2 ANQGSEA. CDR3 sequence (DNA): TGCAGCGGCGGAACATGGAACACTGAAGCTTTCTTT. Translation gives CSGGTWNTEAFF.

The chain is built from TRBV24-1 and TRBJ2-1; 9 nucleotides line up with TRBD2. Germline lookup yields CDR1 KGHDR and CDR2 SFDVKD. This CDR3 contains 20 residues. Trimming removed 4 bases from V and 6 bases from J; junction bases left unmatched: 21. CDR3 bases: TGTGCCACCAGTGACATCGTAGCGGGGGTTTTCGGGCCCAGTCCCAATGAGCAGTTCTTC. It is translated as CATSDIVAGVFGPSPNEQFF.

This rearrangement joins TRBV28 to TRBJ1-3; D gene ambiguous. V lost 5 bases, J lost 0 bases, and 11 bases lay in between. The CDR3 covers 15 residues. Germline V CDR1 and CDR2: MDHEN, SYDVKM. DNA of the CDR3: TGTGCCAGCAGTCCCCCCGCGAGCTCTGGAAACACCATATATTTT. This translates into CASSPPASSGNTIYF.

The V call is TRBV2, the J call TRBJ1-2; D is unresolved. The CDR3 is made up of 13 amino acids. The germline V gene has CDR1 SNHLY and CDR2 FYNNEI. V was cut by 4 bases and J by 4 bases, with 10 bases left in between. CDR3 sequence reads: CASSAGNRYGYTF. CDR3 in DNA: TGTGCCAGCAGTGCTGGAAATCGCTATGGCTACACCTTC.

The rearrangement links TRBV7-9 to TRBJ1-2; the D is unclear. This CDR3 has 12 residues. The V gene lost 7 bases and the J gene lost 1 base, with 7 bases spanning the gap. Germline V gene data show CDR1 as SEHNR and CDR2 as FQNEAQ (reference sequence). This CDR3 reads CASNLGNYGYTF. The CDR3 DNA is TGTGCCAGCAACTTGGGTAACTATGGCTACACCTTC.